Presented here are 9 T cell receptor beta chains from one specimen sequenced in a study of blood T cell repertoires in COVID-19. Produced via immunoSEQ multiplex PCR; TCRdb's table is partial and in-frame only. The table records about 480,000 clones, approximately 91% of them present only once. Sequencing used peripheral blood. The receptors shown here come from a woman aged 50 to 60 with COVID-19, enrolled during active disease.

The rearrangement uses TRBV6-6 and TRBJ1-4; D is perhaps TRBD1 (6 bases). The CDR3 covers 15 residues. Germline V gives CDR1 MNHNY, CDR2 SVGAGI (reference sequence). V dropped 6 bases and J dropped 0 bases, with 11 bases sitting between them. The CDR3 bases are TGTGCCAGCAGGCGAACAGGGTCAACTAATGAAAAACTGTTTTTT. It translates to CASRRTGSTNEKLFF.

V usage is TRBV7-9 and J usage is TRBJ2-4, with D perhaps TRBD2 (6 bases). This CDR3 is 17 amino acids long. CDR1 SEHNR and CDR2 FQNEAQ come from the germline V gene (reference sequence). Trimming removed 7 bases at V and 2 bases at J, with 21 bases between. CDR3 in DNA: TGTGCCAGCACCCTCGGTCGGGGGTCGGGAACCAAAAACATTCAGTACTTC. The encoded protein is CASTLGRGSGTKNIQYF.

This clone was picked up a small number of times. The rearrangement joins TRBV4-1 to TRBJ2-7; 9 bases fit TRBD1. V was pared by 6 bases and J by 5 bases, with 17 bases of the junction left unmatched. The CDR3 loop spans 17 amino acids. The V gene's germline CDR1 is MGHRA and CDR2 YSYEKL. CDR3 protein: CASSPRYRTGEFDEQYF. The CDR3 DNA reads as TGCGCCAGCAGTCCAAGATATAGGACAGGGGAGTTCGACGAGCAGTACTTC.

J is TRBJ1-3 and V is TRBV5-1; no definite D call. The V end was cut by 0 bases, the J end by 0 bases, with 7 bases between. Germline V gene sequence: CDR1 SGHRS, CDR2 YFSETQ. The CDR3 covers 15 residues. The CDR3 sequence is CASSLDGSSGNTIYF. CDR3 DNA: TGCGCCAGCAGCTTGGACGGGAGCTCTGGAAACACCATATATTTT.

The chain is built from TRBV5-1 and TRBJ1-1; D may be TRBD1 (6 bases). From germline, CDR1 is SGHRS and CDR2 YFSETQ. V was pared by 6 bases and J by 4 bases, with 19 bases between. CDR3 size: 15 residues. CDR3 sequence: CASTSRRGVATEAFF. The DNA of the CDR3 is TGCGCCAGCACCTCACGCAGGGGCGTGGCCACTGAAGCTTTCTTT.

V gene TRBV3-1 (or the pseudogene TRBV3-2) combines with J gene TRBJ1-1, with 7 bases fitting TRBD1. V lost 4 bases to trimming and J lost 3 bases; unmatched junction nucleotides: 8. The germline V gene encodes CDR1 LGHDT and CDR2 YNNKEL (reference sequence). CDR3 length: 15 amino acids. This chain's CDR3 is CASSPTRGRDTEAFF. CDR3 nucleotides: TGTGCCAGCAGCCCTACCAGGGGGAGAGACACTGAAGCTTTCTTT.

The chain is built from TRBV4-1 and TRBJ1-1; a weak D match, TRBD1 (5 bases). Trimming stripped 2 bases from V and 5 bases from J, with 18 bases between. The germline gives CDR1 MGHRA, CDR2 YSYEKL. This CDR3 is 16 amino acids long. CDR3 sequence reads: CASSQSQGPPGTEAFF. The DNA of the CDR3 is TGCGCCAGCAGCCAAAGTCAGGGTCCCCCGGGTACTGAAGCTTTCTTT.

There are a few counts of this clone. V usage is TRBV30 and J usage is TRBJ1-5; a weak D match, TRBD1 (6 bases). Germline CDR1 is GTSNPN and CDR2 is SVGIG (reference sequence). The V end lost 2 bases, the J end lost 4 bases, and 12 bases lay between the germline ends. This CDR3 comprises 14 residues. The CDR3 reads CAWSYGQRNQPQHF. The CDR3 bases are TGTGCCTGGAGTTATGGACAGAGAAATCAGCCCCAGCATTTT.

V gene TRBV9 combines with J gene TRBJ2-3, with 7 bases that match TRBD2. V lost 4 bases, J lost 2 bases, and 7 bases stayed unmatched. The germline CDR1 and CDR2 sequences are SGDLS and YYNGEE. This CDR3 has 15 amino acids. The CDR3 here is CASSPTSVPTDTQYF. For the CDR3, the DNA is TGTGCCAGCAGCCCCACTAGCGTCCCCACAGATACGCAGTATTTT.